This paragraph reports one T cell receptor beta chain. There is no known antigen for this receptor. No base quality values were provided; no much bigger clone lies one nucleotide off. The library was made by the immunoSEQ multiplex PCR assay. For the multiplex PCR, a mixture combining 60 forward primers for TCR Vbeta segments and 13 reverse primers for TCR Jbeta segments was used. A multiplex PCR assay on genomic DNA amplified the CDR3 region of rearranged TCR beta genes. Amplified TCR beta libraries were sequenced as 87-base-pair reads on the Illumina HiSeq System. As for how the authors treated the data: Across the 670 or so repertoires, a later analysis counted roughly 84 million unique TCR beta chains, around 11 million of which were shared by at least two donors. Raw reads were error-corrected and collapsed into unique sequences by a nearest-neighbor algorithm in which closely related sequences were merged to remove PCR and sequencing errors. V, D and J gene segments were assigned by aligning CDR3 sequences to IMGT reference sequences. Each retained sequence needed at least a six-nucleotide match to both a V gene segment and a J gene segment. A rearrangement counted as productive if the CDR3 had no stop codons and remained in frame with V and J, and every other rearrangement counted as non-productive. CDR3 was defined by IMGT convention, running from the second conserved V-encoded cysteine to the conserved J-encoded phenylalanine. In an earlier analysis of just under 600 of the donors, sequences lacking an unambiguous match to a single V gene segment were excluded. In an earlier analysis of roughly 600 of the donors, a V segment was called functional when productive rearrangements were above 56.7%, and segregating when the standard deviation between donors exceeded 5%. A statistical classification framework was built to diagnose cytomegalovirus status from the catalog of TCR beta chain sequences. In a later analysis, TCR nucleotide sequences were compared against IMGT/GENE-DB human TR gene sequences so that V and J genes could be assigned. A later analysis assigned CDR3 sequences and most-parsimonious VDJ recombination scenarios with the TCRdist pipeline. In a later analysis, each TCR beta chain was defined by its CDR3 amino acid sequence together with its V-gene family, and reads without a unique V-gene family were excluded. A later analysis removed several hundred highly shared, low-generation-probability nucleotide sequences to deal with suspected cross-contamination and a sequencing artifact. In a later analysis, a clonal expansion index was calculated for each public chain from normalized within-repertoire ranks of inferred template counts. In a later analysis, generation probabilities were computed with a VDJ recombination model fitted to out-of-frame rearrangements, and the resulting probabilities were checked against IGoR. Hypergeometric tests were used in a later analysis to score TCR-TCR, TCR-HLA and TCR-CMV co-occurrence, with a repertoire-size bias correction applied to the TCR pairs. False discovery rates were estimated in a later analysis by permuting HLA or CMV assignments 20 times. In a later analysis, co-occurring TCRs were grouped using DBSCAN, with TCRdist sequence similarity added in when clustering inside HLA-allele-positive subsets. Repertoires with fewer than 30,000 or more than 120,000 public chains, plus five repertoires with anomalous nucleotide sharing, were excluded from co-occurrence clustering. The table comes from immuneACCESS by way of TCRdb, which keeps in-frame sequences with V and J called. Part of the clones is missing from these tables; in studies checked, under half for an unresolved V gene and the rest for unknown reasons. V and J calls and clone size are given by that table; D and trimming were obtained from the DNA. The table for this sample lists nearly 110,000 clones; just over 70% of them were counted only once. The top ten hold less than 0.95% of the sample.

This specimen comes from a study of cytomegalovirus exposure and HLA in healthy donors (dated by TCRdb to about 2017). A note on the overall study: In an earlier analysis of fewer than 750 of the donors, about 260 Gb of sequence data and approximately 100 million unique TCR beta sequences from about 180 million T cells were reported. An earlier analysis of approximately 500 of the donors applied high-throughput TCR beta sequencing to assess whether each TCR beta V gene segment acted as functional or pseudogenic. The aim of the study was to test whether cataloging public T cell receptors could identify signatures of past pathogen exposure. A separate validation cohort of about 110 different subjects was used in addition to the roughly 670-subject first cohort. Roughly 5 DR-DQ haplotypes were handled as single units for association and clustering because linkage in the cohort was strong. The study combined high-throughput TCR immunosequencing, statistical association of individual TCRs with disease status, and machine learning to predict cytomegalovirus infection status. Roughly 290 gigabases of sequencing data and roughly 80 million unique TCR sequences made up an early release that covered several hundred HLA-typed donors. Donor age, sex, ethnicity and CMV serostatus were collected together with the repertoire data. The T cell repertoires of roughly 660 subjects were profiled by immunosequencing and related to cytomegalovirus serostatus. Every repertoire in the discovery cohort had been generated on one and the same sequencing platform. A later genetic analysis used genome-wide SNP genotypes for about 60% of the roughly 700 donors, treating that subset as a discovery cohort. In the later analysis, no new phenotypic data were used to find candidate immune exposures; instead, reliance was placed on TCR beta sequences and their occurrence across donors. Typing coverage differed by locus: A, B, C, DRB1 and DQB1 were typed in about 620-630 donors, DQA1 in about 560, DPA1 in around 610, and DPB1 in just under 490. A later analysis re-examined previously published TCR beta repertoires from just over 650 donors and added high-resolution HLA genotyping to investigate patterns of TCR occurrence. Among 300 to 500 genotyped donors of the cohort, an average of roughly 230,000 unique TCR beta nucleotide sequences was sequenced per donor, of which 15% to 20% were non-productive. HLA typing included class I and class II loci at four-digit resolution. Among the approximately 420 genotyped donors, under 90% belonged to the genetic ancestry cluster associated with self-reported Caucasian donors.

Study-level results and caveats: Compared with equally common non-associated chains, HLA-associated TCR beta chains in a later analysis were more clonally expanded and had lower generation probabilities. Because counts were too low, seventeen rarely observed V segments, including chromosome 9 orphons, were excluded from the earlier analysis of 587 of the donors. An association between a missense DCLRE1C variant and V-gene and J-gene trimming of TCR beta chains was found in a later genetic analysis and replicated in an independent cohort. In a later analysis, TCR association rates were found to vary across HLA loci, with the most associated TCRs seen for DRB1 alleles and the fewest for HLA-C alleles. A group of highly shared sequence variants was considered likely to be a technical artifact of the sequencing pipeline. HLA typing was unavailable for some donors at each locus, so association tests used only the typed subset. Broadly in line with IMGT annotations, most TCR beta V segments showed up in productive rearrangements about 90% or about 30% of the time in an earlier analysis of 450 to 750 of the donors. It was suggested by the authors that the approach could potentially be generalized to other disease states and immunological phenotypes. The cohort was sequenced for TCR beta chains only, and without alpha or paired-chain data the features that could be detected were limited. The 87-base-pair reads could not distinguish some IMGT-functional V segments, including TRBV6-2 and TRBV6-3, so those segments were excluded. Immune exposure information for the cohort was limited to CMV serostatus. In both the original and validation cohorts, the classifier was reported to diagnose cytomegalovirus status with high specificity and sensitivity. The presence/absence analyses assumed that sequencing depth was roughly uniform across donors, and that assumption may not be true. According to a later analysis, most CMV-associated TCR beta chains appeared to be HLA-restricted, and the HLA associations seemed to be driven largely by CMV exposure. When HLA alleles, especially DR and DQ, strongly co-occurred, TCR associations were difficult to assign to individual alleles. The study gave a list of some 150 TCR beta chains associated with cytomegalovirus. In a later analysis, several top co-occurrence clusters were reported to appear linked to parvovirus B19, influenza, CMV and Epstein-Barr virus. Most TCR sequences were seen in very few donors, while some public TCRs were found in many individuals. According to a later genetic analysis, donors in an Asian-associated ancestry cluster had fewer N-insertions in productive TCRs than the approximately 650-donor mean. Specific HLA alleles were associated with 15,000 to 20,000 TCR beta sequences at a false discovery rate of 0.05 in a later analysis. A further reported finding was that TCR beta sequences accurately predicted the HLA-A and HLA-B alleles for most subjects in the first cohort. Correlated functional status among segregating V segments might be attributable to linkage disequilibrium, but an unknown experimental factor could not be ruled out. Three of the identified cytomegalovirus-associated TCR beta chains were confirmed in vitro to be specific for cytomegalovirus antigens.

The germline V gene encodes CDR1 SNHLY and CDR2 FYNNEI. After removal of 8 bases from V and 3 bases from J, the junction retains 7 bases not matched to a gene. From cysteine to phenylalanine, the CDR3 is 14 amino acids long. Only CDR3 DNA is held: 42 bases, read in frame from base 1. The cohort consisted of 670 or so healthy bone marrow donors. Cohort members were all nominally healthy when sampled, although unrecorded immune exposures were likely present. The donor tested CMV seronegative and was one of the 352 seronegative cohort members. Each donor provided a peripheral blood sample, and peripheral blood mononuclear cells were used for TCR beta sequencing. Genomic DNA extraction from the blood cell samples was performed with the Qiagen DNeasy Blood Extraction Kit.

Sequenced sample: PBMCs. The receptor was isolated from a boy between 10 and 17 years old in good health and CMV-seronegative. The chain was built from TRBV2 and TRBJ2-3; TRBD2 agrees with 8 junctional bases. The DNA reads TGTGCCAGCTATATCGAGCGGGGGACAGATACGCAGTATTTT. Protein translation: CASYIERGTDTQYF.